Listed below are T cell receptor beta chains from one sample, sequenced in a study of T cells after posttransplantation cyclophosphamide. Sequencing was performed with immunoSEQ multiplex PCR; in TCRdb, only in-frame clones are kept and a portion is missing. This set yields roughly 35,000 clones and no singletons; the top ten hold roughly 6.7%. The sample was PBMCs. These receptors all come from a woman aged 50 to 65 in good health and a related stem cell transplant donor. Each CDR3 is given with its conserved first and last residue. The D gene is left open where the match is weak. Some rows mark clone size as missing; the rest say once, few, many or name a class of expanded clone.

CDR3aa: CATSDSGNTIYF
CDR3nt: TGTGCCACTTCAGACTCTGGAAACACCATATATTTT
v_gene: TRBV19
d_gene: .
j_gene: TRBJ1-3
abundance: many

CDR3aa: CASSRDSVSGNTIYF
CDR3nt: TGTGCCAGCAGTCGGGACAGCGTCTCTGGAAACACCATATATTTT
v_gene: TRBV6-2/TRBV6-3
d_gene: TRBD1
j_gene: TRBJ1-3
abundance: many

CDR3aa: CASSRDYTDTQYF
CDR3nt: TGTGCCAGCAGCCGGGACTACACAGATACGCAGTATTTT
v_gene: TRBV5-4
d_gene: TRBD2
j_gene: TRBJ2-3
abundance: few

CDR3aa: CATSGRGLAGARDPNEQFF
CDR3nt: TGTGCCACCAGTGGCCGCGGCCTAGCGGGAGCTAGGGACCCTAATGAGCAGTTCTTC
v_gene: TRBV24-1
d_gene: TRBD2
j_gene: TRBJ2-1
abundance: .

CDR3aa: CATSDLAADGQFF
CDR3nt: TGTGCCACCAGTGATCTCGCGGCCGATGGGCAGTTCTTC
v_gene: TRBV24-1
d_gene: .
j_gene: TRBJ2-1
abundance: many

CDR3aa: CASSPGSPGANEKLFF
CDR3nt: TGTGCCAGCTCACCAGGGTCTCCGGGGGCTAATGAAAAACTGTTTTTT
v_gene: TRBV18
d_gene: .
j_gene: TRBJ1-4
abundance: many

CDR3aa: CASSLTGDYEQYF
CDR3nt: TGTGCCAGCAGCCTGACAGGCGATTACGAGCAGTACTTC
v_gene: TRBV7-7
d_gene: .
j_gene: TRBJ2-7
abundance: many

CDR3aa: CASSEPRGQEESTGELFF
CDR3nt: TGTGCCAGCAGTGAACCGAGGGGACAGGAGGAGAGCACCGGGGAGCTGTTTTTT
v_gene: TRBV2
d_gene: TRBD1
j_gene: TRBJ2-2
abundance: many

CDR3aa: CASSHGTSGAQDEQFF
CDR3nt: TGCGCCAGCAGCCACGGGACTAGCGGGGCCCAGGATGAGCAGTTCTTC
v_gene: TRBV4-3
d_gene: TRBD2
j_gene: TRBJ2-1
abundance: many

CDR3aa: CASTGRTDNEQFF
CDR3nt: TGTGCCAGCACGGGGAGGACCGACAATGAGCAGTTCTTC
v_gene: TRBV6-6
d_gene: .
j_gene: TRBJ2-1
abundance: many

CDR3aa: CASSQGEGTPYGYTF
CDR3nt: TGCGCCAGCAGCCAAGGCGAGGGGACACCTTATGGCTACACCTTC
v_gene: TRBV4-3
d_gene: .
j_gene: TRBJ1-2
abundance: many

CDR3aa: CASSLGQHGSYEQYF
CDR3nt: TGCGCCAGCAGCCTGGGCCAGCATGGTAGCTACGAGCAGTACTTC
v_gene: TRBV4-1
d_gene: .
j_gene: TRBJ2-7
abundance: many

CDR3aa: CASSCRDKYSNQPQHF
CDR3nt: TGTGCCAGCAGTTGCCGGGACAAATATAGCAATCAGCCCCAGCATTTT
v_gene: TRBV6-4
d_gene: .
j_gene: TRBJ1-5
abundance: few

CDR3aa: CASSLPSYEQYF
CDR3nt: TGCGCCAGCAGCCTCCCTTCCTACGAGCAGTACTTC
v_gene: TRBV5-1
d_gene: .
j_gene: TRBJ2-7
abundance: many

CDR3aa: CAWSTGTPPYEQYF
CDR3nt: TGTGCCTGGAGCACCGGGACACCCCCCTACGAGCAGTACTTC
v_gene: TRBV30
d_gene: .
j_gene: TRBJ2-7
abundance: .

CDR3aa: CAWSSGLAYYEQYF
CDR3nt: TGTGCCTGGAGCTCGGGACTAGCGTACTACGAGCAGTACTTC
v_gene: TRBV30
d_gene: TRBD2
j_gene: TRBJ2-7
abundance: few

CDR3aa: CASKVTGVGYEQYF
CDR3nt: TGTGCCAGCAAGGTAACGGGGGTCGGCTACGAGCAGTACTTC
v_gene: TRBV6-5
d_gene: .
j_gene: TRBJ2-7
abundance: many

CDR3aa: CASSSRAGGRSNQPQHF
CDR3nt: TGTGCCAGCAGTTCGCGTGCGGGAGGGAGAAGCAATCAGCCCCAGCATTTT
v_gene: TRBV6-2/TRBV6-3
d_gene: .
j_gene: TRBJ1-5
abundance: many

CDR3aa: CASSPRGYTEAFF
CDR3nt: TGTGCCAGCAGCCCCAGGGGGTACACTGAAGCTTTCTTT
v_gene: TRBV7-9
d_gene: TRBD1
j_gene: TRBJ1-1
abundance: many

CDR3aa: CASSLVSMNTEAFF
CDR3nt: TGCGCCAGCAGCTTGGTATCTATGAACACTGAAGCTTTCTTT
v_gene: TRBV5-1
d_gene: .
j_gene: TRBJ1-1
abundance: many

CDR3aa: CSVEETGDNEQFF
CDR3nt: TGCAGCGTTGAGGAGACAGGTGACAATGAGCAGTTCTTC
v_gene: TRBV29-1
d_gene: .
j_gene: TRBJ2-1
abundance: many

CDR3aa: CASKTVSGGEQFF
CDR3nt: TGTGCCAGCAAAACCGTTAGCGGGGGGGAGCAGTTCTTC
v_gene: TRBV7-9
d_gene: TRBD2
j_gene: TRBJ2-1
abundance: many

CDR3aa: CATGGADTGELFF
CDR3nt: TGTGCCACCGGAGGGGCAGACACCGGGGAGCTGTTTTTT
v_gene: TRBV24-1
d_gene: .
j_gene: TRBJ2-2
abundance: many

CDR3aa: CASSRTGTRGKEQFF
CDR3nt: TGTGCCAGCAGCCGCACCGGGACTAGAGGAAAGGAGCAGTTCTTC
v_gene: TRBV6-2/TRBV6-3
d_gene: TRBD2
j_gene: TRBJ2-1
abundance: many

CDR3aa: CASSTGLAGGNEQFF
CDR3nt: TGTGCCAGTAGTACAGGACTAGCGGGAGGAAATGAGCAGTTCTTC
v_gene: TRBV19
d_gene: TRBD2
j_gene: TRBJ2-1
abundance: many

CDR3aa: CASSYSDGQGAEKLFF
CDR3nt: TGTGCCAGCAGTTACAGCGACGGCCAGGGTGCTGAAAAACTGTTTTTT
v_gene: TRBV6-6
d_gene: .
j_gene: TRBJ1-4
abundance: many

CDR3aa: CSVEDGTDWNTIYF
CDR3nt: TGCAGCGTTGAAGACGGGACAGACTGGAACACCATATATTTT
v_gene: TRBV29-1
d_gene: TRBD1
j_gene: TRBJ1-3
abundance: many